This TCR beta chain was obtained from a study of cytotoxic CD8 clonotypes in ibrutinib-treated CLL. The CDR3 length is 13 residues. Germline V gene lookup returns CDR1 SGHTA and CDR2 FQGTGA. Produced via immunoSEQ multiplex PCR; TCRdb's table is partial and in-frame only. The top ten clones hold under 2.5% of a sample with some 130,000 clones, 80% to 90% of them seen once. Note on this clone: One end of the junction does not line up with germline, which may come from a read error.

Here the sequenced sample was PBMCs, taken after 24 months of ibrutinib treatment. This sequence joins TRBV7-3 and TRBJ2-3; tentative D call: TRBD2 (6 bases). The TCR originated in a human donor with chronic lymphocytic leukemia. CDR3 amino acids: CASSITGTHPSIF. The CDR3 nucleotides are TGTGCCAGCAGCATTACCGGGACTCACCCTTCAATTTTT. Looking up the rest from reference TRBV7-3 and TRBJ2-3 gives the full variable domain: GAGVSQTPSNKVTEKGKYVELRCDPISGHTALYWYRQSLGQGPEFLIYFQGTGAADDSGLPNDRFFAVRPEGSVSTLKIQRTERGDSAVYLCASSITGTHPSIFGPGTRLTVL.